The T cell receptor (beta chain) under discussion was sequenced for a study of molecular identifiers for immune sequencing clone quantification. Whole-study findings and limits: Single-cell amounts of spiked Jurkat TCR RNA were reportedly detectable among roughly 1 million naive cells.

Germline V CDR1 and CDR2: DFQATT, SNEGSKA (reference sequence). The CDR3 totals 15 residues. V dropped 3 bases and J dropped 1 base, with 16 bases sitting between them. Only a few counts were recorded for this clonotype. The antigen remains undetermined. Previously described methods and listed TCR primers were used for bulk TCR libraries. TCRdb re-called the PCR reads through MiXCR, storing one row per CDR3 protein. The table lists about 97,000 distinct CDR3 sequences, 30% to 45% of them singletons. This clonotype was sampled from a human donor in good health. Some libraries in this study had Jurkat cell RNA spiked in. The rearrangement joins TRBV20-1 to TRBJ2-7; D tentatively fits TRBD1 or TRBD2 (6 bases each). Sequenced material: naive CD8+ T cells from blood, with Jurkat cell RNA spiked in. Regarding subset: FACS-sorted CD8+CD4-CCR7+CD45RA+ naive T cells. CDR3 protein: CSASGGLAVSYEQYF. In nucleotides, the CDR3 is TGCAGTGCTAGTGGGGGGCTTGCAGTGTCCTACGAGCAGTACTTC.